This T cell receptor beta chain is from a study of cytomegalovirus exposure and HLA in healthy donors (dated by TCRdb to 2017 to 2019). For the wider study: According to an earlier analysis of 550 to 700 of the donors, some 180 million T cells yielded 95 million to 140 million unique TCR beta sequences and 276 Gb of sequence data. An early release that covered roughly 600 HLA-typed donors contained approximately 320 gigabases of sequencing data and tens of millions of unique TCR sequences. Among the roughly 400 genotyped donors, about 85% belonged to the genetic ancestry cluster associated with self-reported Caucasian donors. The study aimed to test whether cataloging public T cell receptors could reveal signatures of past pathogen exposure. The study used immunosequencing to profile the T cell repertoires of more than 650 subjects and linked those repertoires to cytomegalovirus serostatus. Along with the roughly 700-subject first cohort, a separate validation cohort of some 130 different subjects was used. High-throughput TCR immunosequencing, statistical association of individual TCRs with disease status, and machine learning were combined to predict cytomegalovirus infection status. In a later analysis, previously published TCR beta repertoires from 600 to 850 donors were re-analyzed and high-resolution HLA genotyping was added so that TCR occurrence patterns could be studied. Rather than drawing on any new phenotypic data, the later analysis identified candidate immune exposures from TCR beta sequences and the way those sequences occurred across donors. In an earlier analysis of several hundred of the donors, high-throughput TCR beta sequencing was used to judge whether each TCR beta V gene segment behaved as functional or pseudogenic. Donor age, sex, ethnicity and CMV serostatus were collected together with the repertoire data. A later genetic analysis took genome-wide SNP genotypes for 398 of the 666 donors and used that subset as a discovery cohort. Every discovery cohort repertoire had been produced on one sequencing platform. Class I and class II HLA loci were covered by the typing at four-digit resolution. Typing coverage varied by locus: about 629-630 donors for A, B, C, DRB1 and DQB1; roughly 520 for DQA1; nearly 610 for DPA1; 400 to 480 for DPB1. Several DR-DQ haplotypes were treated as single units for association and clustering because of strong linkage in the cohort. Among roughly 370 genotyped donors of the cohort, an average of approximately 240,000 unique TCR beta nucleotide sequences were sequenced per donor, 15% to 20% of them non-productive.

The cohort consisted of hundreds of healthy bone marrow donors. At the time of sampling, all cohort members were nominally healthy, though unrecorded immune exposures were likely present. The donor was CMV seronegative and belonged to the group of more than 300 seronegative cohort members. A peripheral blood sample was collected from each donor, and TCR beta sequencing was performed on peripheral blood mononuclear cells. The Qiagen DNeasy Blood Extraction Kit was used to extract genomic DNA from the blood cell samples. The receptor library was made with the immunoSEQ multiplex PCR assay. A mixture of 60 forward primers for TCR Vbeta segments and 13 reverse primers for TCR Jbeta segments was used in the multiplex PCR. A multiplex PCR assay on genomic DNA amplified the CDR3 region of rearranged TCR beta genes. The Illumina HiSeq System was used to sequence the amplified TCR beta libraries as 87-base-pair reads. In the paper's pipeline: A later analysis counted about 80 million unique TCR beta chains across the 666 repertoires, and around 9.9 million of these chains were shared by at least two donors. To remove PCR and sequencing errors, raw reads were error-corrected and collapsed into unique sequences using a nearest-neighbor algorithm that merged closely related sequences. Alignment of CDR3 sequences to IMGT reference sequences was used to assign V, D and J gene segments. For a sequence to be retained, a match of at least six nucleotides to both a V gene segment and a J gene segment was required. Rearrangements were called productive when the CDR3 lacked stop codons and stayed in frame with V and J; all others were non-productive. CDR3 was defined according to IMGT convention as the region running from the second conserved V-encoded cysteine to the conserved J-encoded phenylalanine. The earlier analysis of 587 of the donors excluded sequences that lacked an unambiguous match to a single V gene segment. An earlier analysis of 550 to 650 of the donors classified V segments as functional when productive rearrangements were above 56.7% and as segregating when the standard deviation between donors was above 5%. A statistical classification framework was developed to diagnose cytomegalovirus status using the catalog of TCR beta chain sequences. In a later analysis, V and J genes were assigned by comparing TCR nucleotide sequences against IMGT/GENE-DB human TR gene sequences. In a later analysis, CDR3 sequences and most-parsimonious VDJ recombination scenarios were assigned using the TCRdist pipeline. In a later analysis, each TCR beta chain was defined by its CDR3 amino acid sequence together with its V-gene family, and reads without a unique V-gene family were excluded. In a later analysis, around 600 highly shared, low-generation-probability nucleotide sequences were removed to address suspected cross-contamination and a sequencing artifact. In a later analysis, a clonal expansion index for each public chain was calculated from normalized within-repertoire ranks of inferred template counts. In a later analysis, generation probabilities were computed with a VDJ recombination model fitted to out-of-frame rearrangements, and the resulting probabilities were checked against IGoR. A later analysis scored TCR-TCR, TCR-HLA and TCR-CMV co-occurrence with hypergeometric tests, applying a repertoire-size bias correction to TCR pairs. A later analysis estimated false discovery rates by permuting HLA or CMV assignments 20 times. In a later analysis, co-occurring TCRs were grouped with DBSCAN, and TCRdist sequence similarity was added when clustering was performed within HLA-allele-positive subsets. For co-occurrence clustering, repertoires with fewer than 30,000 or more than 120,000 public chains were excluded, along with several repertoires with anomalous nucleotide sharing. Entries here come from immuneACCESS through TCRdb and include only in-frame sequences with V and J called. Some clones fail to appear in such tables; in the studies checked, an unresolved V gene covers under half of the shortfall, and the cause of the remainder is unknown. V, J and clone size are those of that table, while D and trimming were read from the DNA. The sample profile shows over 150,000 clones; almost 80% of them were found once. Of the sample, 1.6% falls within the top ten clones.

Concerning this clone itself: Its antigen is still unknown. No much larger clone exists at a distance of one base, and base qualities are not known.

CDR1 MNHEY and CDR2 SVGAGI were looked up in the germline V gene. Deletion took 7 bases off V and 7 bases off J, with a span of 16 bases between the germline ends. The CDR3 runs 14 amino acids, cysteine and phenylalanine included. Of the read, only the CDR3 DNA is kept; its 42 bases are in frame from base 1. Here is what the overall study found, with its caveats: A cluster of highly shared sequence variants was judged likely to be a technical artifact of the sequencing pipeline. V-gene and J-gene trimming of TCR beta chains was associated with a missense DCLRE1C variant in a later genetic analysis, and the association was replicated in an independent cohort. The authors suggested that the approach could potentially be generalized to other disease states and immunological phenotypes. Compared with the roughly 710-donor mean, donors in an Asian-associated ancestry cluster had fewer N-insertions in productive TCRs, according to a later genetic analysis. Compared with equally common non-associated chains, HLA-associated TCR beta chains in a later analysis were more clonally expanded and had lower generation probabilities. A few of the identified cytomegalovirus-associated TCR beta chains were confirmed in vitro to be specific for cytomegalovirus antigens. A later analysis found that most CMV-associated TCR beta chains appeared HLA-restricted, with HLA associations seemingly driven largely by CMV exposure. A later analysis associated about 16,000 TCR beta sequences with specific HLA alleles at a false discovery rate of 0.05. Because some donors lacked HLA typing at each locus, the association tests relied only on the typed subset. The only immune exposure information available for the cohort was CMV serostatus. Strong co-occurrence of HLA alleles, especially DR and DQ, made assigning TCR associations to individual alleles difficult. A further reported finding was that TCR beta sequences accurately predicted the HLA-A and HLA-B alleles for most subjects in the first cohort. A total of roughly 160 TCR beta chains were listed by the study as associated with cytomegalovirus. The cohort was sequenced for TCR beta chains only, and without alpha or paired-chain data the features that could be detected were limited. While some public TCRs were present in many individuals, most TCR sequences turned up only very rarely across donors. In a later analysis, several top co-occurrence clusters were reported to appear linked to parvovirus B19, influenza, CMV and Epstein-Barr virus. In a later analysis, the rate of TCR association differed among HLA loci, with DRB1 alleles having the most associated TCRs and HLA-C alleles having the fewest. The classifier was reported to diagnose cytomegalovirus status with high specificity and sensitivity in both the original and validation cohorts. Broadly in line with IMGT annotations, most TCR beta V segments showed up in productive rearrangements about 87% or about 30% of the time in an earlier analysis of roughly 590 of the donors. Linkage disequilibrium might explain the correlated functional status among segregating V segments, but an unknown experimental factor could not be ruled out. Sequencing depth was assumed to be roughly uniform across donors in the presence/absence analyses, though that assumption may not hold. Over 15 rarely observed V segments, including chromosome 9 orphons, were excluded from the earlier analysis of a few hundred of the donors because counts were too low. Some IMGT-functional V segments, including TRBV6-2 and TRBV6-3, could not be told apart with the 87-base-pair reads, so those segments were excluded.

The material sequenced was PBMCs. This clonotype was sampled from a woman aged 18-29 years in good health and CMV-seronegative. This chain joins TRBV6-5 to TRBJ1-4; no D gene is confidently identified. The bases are TGTGCCAGCAAAATGTCCCTCAACAGTGAAAAACTGTTTTTT. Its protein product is CASKMSLNSEKLFF.